The sequence of this TCR beta chain was determined in a study of T cells in Graves' hyperthyroidism and ophthalmopathy. Study conclusions and caveats: Ophthalmopathy could be told apart from stable hyperthyroidism with a 13 V-J model. The majority of expanded thyroid clonotypes above 0.001 also appeared in blood.

CDR1 MGHRA and CDR2 YSYEKL come from the germline V gene. This CDR3 has 15 residues. Trimming cost V 5 bases and J 0 bases; bases outside gene matches: 6. This clonotype occurred once. The antigen is unknown. The investigators amplified TCR beta CDR3 regions from RNA transcripts. The TCR CDR3 was amplified in a first-round RT-PCR using the HTBI primer set. MiXCR, applied by TCRdb to the multiplex PCR reads, yields one record per CDR3 protein. The sample has about 300,000 distinct CDR3 sequences; about 19% are singletons. Uncontrolled infection, other autoimmune disease, pregnancy or lactation barred patients from enrollment.

This receptor was obtained from a man aged 50 to 60 with Graves' ophthalmopathy. Sequencing used blood. V and J are TRBV4-1 and TRBJ2-7, with TRBD1 identical over 8 bases. CDR3 sequence: CASSSGQGPSYEQYF. CDR3 DNA sequence: TGCGCCAGCAGCTCCGGACAGGGACCCTCCTACGAGCAGTACTTC.